These T cell receptor beta chains were read from a single sample in a study of blood T cell repertoires in COVID-19. Sequencing used immunoSEQ multiplex PCR; TCRdb keeps in-frame clones, though not all of them. Of about 180,000 clones listed, around 80% are singletons. Sequencing was performed on peripheral blood. These TCRs come from a woman at least 80 years old with COVID-19, enrolled during active disease. Both conserved end residues are part of each CDR3. A D gene is named only where the DNA matches it firmly. Size is stated for part of the rows, as once, few or many counts, or as a class when the clone is expanded.

>TRBD1|TRBV4-1|TRBJ1-2|-
CASSLTAGTGYYGYTF
TGCGCCAGCAGCCTAACTGCCGGGACAGGATATTATGGCTACACCTTC
>-|TRBV10-1|TRBJ2-7|-
CASSGSGQHYEQYF
TGCGCCAGCAGTGGGAGTGGACAGCACTACGAGCAGTACTTC
>-|TRBV19|TRBJ1-5|few
CASSDISNQPQHF
TGTGCCAGTAGTGACATTAGCAATCAGCCCCAGCATTTT
>TRBD1|TRBV19|TRBJ1-6|-
CASSPGTGGRNSPLHF
TGTGCCAGTAGCCCCGGGACAGGGGGCAGAAATTCACCCCTCCACTTT
>TRBD2|TRBV28|TRBJ2-5|once
CASSSWGLAGEGETQYF
TGTGCCAGCAGTTCATGGGGGCTAGCGGGAGAAGGGGAGACCCAGTACTTC
>TRBD2|TRBV5-1|TRBJ2-5|-
CASSLGGLAGMETQYF
TGCGCCAGCAGCTTGGGGGGACTAGCGGGGATGGAGACCCAGTACTTC
>TRBD1|TRBV27|TRBJ1-5|-
CASSFNRQGGQPQHF
TGTGCCAGCAGTTTTAATCGACAGGGGGGTCAGCCCCAGCATTTT
>TRBD1|TRBV28|TRBJ2-2|-
CASSPDRRYTGELFF
TGTGCCAGCAGTCCGGACAGGAGGTACACCGGGGAGCTGTTTTTT
>TRBD2|TRBV10-3|TRBJ2-4|-
CAISETSGRTKNIQYF
TGTGCCATCAGTGAAACTAGCGGGAGAACCAAAAACATTCAGTACTTC
>-|TRBV6-5|TRBJ1-3|many
CASSYSLGNTIYF
TGTGCCAGCAGTTACTCGTTAGGAAACACCATATATTTT
>-|TRBV5-1|TRBJ2-7|-
CASSLWGAYEQYF
TGCGCCAGCAGCTTGTGGGGGGCCTACGAGCAGTACTTC
>TRBD2|TRBV7-2|TRBJ2-1|-
CASSSGGVSYNEQFF
TGTGCCAGCAGCTCCGGGGGGGTCTCCTACAATGAGCAGTTCTTC
>TRBD1|TRBV2|TRBJ2-3|-
CASQEQGAGDTQYF
TGTGCCAGCCAGGAACAGGGGGCCGGAGATACGCAGTATTTT
>TRBD1|TRBV7-2|TRBJ2-2|-
CASSLGGRGSTGELFF
TGTGCCAGCAGCTTAGGAGGCAGGGGGAGCACCGGGGAGCTGTTTTTT
>-|TRBV19|TRBJ1-1|few
CASSIREMNTEAFF
TGTGCCAGTAGTATCAGGGAAATGAACACTGAAGCTTTCTTT
>-|TRBV5-6|TRBJ2-7|-
CASSLAGQAGYEQYF
TGTGCCAGCAGCTTAGCGGGACAGGCTGGTTACGAGCAGTACTTC
>TRBD2|TRBV4-2|TRBJ2-1|-
CASSQVSAGGLYEQFF
TGTGCCAGCAGCCAAGTTTCGGCGGGGGGGCTTTATGAGCAGTTCTTC
>-|TRBV2|TRBJ1-5|-
CASSDGGENNQPQHF
TGTGCCAGCAGTGACGGGGGAGAAAACAATCAGCCCCAGCATTTT
>-|TRBV7-7|TRBJ2-1|-
CASSLTPTPTYNEQFF
TGTGCTAGCAGCTTGACTCCGACTCCGACCTACAATGAGCAGTTCTTC
>-|TRBV27|TRBJ2-2|-
CASSLNRGSGELFF
TGTGCCAGCAGTTTAAATCGGGGGTCCGGGGAGCTGTTTTTT
>TRBD1|TRBV19|TRBJ1-5|-
CASRGQGLEQPQHF
TGTGCCAGTAGGGGACAGGGTCTTGAGCAGCCCCAGCATTTT
>-|TRBV2|TRBJ2-2|-
CASSESTVTNTGELFF
TGTGCCAGCAGTGAAAGTACAGTAACGAACACCGGGGAGCTGTTTTTT
>TRBD2|TRBV20-1|TRBJ2-3|-
CSARGGGAGIDTQYF
TGCAGTGCTCGTGGCGGGGGGGCCGGAATAGATACGCAGTATTTT
>-|TRBV7-9|TRBJ2-7|-
CASSWGDSYEQYF
TGTGCCAGCAGCTGGGGGGATTCCTACGAGCAGTACTTC
>-|TRBV2|TRBJ2-1|-
CASSLGARYNEQFF
TGTGCCAGCAGTTTAGGGGCGCGGTACAATGAGCAGTTCTTC
>TRBD1|TRBV6-2/TRBV6-3|TRBJ1-2|-
CASSYSLDRVNYGYTF
TGTGCCAGCAGTTACTCCCTTGACAGGGTAAACTATGGCTACACCTTC
>-|TRBV5-4|TRBJ2-7|-
CASSLAPSFSYEQYF
TGTGCCAGCAGCTTGGCTCCTTCTTTCTCCTACGAGCAGTACTTC
>TRBD1|TRBV18|TRBJ2-2|-
CASSPTIRGRNTGELFF
TGTGCCAGCTCACCAACGATCAGGGGGAGGAACACCGGGGAGCTGTTTTTT
>TRBD2|TRBV10-3|TRBJ2-5|few
CAISETSGYDQETQYF
TGTGCCATCAGTGAGACTAGCGGATATGATCAAGAGACCCAGTACTTC
>-|TRBV5-1|TRBJ1-1|-
CASSLELGGTEAFF
TGCGCCAGCAGCTTGGAGTTGGGGGGGACTGAAGCTTTCTTT
>-|TRBV5-6|TRBJ2-5|-
CASSTHNIETQYF
TGTGCCAGCAGCACCCACAACATAGAGACCCAGTACTTC
>TRBD2|TRBV7-9|TRBJ2-7|-
CASGGSSYEQYF
TGTGCCAGCGGCGGGAGCTCCTACGAGCAGTACTTC
>TRBD2|TRBV5-6|TRBJ2-7|-
CASRGRGEQYF
TGTGCCAGCAGAGGGAGGGGCGAGCAGTACTTC
>TRBD1|TRBV24-1|TRBJ1-4|-
CATSDHDRGGEKLFF
TGTGCCACCAGTGACCACGACAGGGGGGGAGAAAAACTGTTTTTT
>-|TRBV5-1|TRBJ1-4|-
CASSAQGFDEKLFF
TGCGCCAGCAGCGCCCAGGGGTTCGATGAAAAACTGTTTTTT
>-|TRBV5-4|TRBJ2-1|-
CASSPTGDSYNEQFF
TGTGCCAGCAGCCCCACGGGTGATTCCTACAATGAGCAGTTCTTC
>-|TRBV6-5|TRBJ2-2|-
CASREQANTGELFF
TGTGCCAGCCGAGAACAGGCCAACACCGGGGAGCTGTTTTTT
>TRBD2|TRBV7-2|TRBJ2-6|-
CASSLAVLAGWAGANVLTF
TGTGCCAGCAGCTTAGCAGTACTAGCGGGCTGGGCTGGGGCCAACGTCCTGACTTTC
>TRBD1|TRBV3-1/TRBV3-2|TRBJ1-2|-
CASSPSTGGWGYTF
TGTGCCAGCAGCCCTAGTACAGGGGGCTGGGGCTACACCTTC
>-|TRBV7-2|TRBJ1-5|few
CASSLENSGGQPQHF
TGTGCCAGCAGCTTAGAAAACTCGGGCGGGCAGCCCCAGCATTTT
>-|TRBV5-8|TRBJ1-1|-
CASSLEGRWETTEAFF
TGTGCCAGCAGCTTGGAGGGCAGGTGGGAGACCACTGAAGCTTTCTTT
>-|TRBV9|TRBJ1-6|many
CASSTSPNSPLHF
TGTGCCAGCAGCACCAGTCCGAATTCACCCCTCCACTTT
>-|TRBV20-1|TRBJ1-4|-
CSASRDEKLFF
TGCAGTGCTAGCCGTGATGAAAAACTGTTTTTT
>TRBD1|TRBV28|TRBJ2-3|-
CASSFRADFYRGNTDTQYF
TGTGCCAGCAGTTTCCGGGCAGATTTTTACAGGGGTAACACAGATACGCAGTATTTT
>-|TRBV29-1|TRBJ1-2|-
CSVGRNNYGYTF
TGCAGCGTTGGCAGGAACAACTATGGCTACACCTTC
>-|TRBV29-1|TRBJ2-2|-
CSALGQTNTGELFF
TGCAGCGCTTTAGGACAGACGAACACCGGGGAGCTGTTTTTT
>TRBD2|TRBV5-4|TRBJ2-7|-
CASSPISGEPPYEQYF
TGTGCCAGCAGCCCGATCAGCGGGGAGCCACCGTACGAGCAGTACTTC
>TRBD2|TRBV4-2|TRBJ2-7|-
CASSQDRGLAGVFYEQYF
TGTGCCAGCAGCCAAGATCGGGGGCTAGCGGGAGTTTTCTACGAGCAGTACTTC
>-|TRBV11-1|TRBJ2-5|-
CASSLASWPGETQYF
TGTGCCAGCAGCTTAGCCAGCTGGCCAGGGGAGACCCAGTACTTC
>-|TRBV11-3|TRBJ2-7|-
CASSYDRFKTYEQYF
TGTGCCAGCAGCTACGACAGGTTTAAGACCTACGAGCAGTACTTC
>-|TRBV4-2|TRBJ2-5|-
CASSQEGAGLHQETQYF
TGTGCCAGCAGCCAAGAAGGAGCGGGCCTGCACCAAGAGACCCAGTACTTC
>-|TRBV5-6|TRBJ2-3|-
CASSLGTDTDTQYF
TGTGCCAGCAGCTTGGGGACAGACACAGATACGCAGTATTTT
>-|TRBV10-3|TRBJ2-1|-
CAISDPGHLAYNEQFF
TGTGCCATCAGCGACCCAGGACATTTGGCCTACAATGAGCAGTTCTTC
>TRBD1|TRBV9|TRBJ1-2|-
CASSEGTGGYGYTF
TGTGCCAGCAGCGAGGGGACAGGGGGCTATGGCTACACCTTC
>-|TRBV11-3|TRBJ2-5|once
CASSLQLGAGKTQYF
TGTGCCAGCAGCCTCCAATTGGGGGCCGGGAAGACCCAGTACTTC
>TRBD2|TRBV5-1|TRBJ2-1|few
CASSLTLAGGNEQFF
TGCGCCAGCAGCTTGACACTAGCGGGAGGCAATGAGCAGTTCTTC
>-|TRBV10-2|TRBJ2-2|few
CASSEGQPGELFF
TGCGCCAGCAGTGAGGGGCAGCCCGGGGAGCTGTTTTTT
>-|TRBV6-2/TRBV6-3|TRBJ2-3|-
CASSALVVPGTQYF
TGTGCCAGCAGTGCGCTGGTGGTCCCAGGGACGCAGTATTTT
>TRBD2|TRBV5-4|TRBJ2-3|once
CASSPHPGGQMEDTQYF
TGTGCCAGCAGCCCCCACCCGGGGGGGCAGATGGAAGATACGCAGTATTTT
>-|TRBV11-2|TRBJ2-7|-
CASSYTRVEQYF
TGTGCCAGCAGCTACACCAGGGTCGAGCAGTACTTC